These T cell receptor beta chains were read from a single sample in a study of T cells after posttransplantation cyclophosphamide. The method was immunoSEQ multiplex PCR; TCRdb's version includes in-frame clones alone and lacks a portion of them. Of about 22,000 clones listed, around 85% are singletons. Sequences were derived from PBMCs, sampled after allogeneic stem cell transplant with posttransplant cyclophosphamide. Every receptor here comes from a female patient younger than 45 who received an allogeneic stem cell transplant from an unrelated donor, was CMV-positive, and had no GVHD. The T cells may partly be graft donor cells. CDR3s include the opening cysteine and the closing phenylalanine or tryptophan. D genes are given only for firm matches. Clone size, where shown, is once, few, many, or a class for clones that have expanded.

v_call: TRBV9; j_call: TRBJ2-1; clone_size: -; d_call: -; cdr3_aa: CASSHSYNEQFF; cdr3_nt: TGTGCCAGCAGCCACAGTTACAATGAGCAGTTCTTC
v_call: TRBV29-1; j_call: TRBJ1-2; clone_size: -; d_call: TRBD1; cdr3_aa: CSVVPKGGSGYTF; cdr3_nt: TGCAGCGTGGTCCCCAAAGGGGGCTCTGGCTACACCTTC
v_call: TRBV18; j_call: TRBJ2-1; clone_size: -; d_call: TRBD1; cdr3_aa: CASSRDSRGSYNEQFF; cdr3_nt: TGTGCCAGCTCAAGGGACAGCCGAGGGTCCTACAATGAGCAGTTCTTC
v_call: TRBV27; j_call: TRBJ2-7; clone_size: -; d_call: TRBD1; cdr3_aa: CASRRTGMYEQYF; cdr3_nt: TGTGCCAGCAGAAGGACAGGGATGTACGAGCAGTACTTC
v_call: TRBV30; j_call: TRBJ2-6; clone_size: -; d_call: -; cdr3_aa: CASQDKSGANVLTF; cdr3_nt: TGTGCCTCCCAGGACAAGTCTGGGGCCAACGTCCTGACTTTC
v_call: TRBV7-9; j_call: TRBJ2-7; clone_size: once; d_call: -; cdr3_aa: CASSLAVDSEQYF; cdr3_nt: TGTGCCAGCAGCTTAGCGGTCGACAGCGAGCAGTACTTC
v_call: TRBV27; j_call: TRBJ1-6; clone_size: -; d_call: -; cdr3_aa: CASSSVGGSPLHF; cdr3_nt: TGTGCCAGCAGCTCCGTGGGGGGATCACCCCTCCACTTT
v_call: TRBV5-1; j_call: TRBJ2-1; clone_size: -; d_call: TRBD2; cdr3_aa: CASSSSGGAPEQFF; cdr3_nt: TGCGCCAGCAGCTCTAGCGGGGGGGCCCCTGAGCAGTTCTTC
v_call: TRBV5-1; j_call: TRBJ1-2; clone_size: -; d_call: -; cdr3_aa: CASSLDRDYGYTF; cdr3_nt: TGCGCCAGCAGCTTGGACAGGGACTATGGCTACACCTTC
v_call: TRBV6-5; j_call: TRBJ2-6; clone_size: -; d_call: TRBD1; cdr3_aa: CASRGQGAGANVLTF; cdr3_nt: TGTGCCAGCAGGGGACAGGGGGCTGGGGCCAACGTCCTGACTTTC
v_call: TRBV10-2; j_call: TRBJ2-7; clone_size: -; d_call: -; cdr3_aa: CASSETRTQSYEQYF; cdr3_nt: TGCGCCAGCAGTGAAACGCGGACACAATCCTACGAGCAGTACTTC
v_call: TRBV6-6; j_call: TRBJ1-4; clone_size: -; d_call: -; cdr3_aa: CASSYGGVTNEKLFF; cdr3_nt: TGTGCCAGCAGTTACGGAGGGGTAACTAATGAAAAACTGTTTTTT
v_call: TRBV2; j_call: TRBJ1-5; clone_size: few; d_call: -; cdr3_aa: CASSDRGQPQHF; cdr3_nt: TGTGCCAGCAGTGATAGGGGGCAGCCCCAGCATTTT
v_call: TRBV10-3; j_call: TRBJ2-7; clone_size: -; d_call: TRBD1; cdr3_aa: CASFGTGSIEQYF; cdr3_nt: TGTGCCAGTTTCGGGACAGGGTCAATTGAGCAGTACTTC
v_call: TRBV6-5; j_call: TRBJ1-2; clone_size: -; d_call: -; cdr3_aa: CASSYTSNYGYTF; cdr3_nt: TGTGCCAGCAGTTATACCAGTAACTATGGCTACACCTTC
v_call: TRBV10-3; j_call: TRBJ2-5; clone_size: -; d_call: -; cdr3_aa: CAISDRMDSGETQYF; cdr3_nt: TGTGCCATCAGTGATAGAATGGACAGTGGGGAGACCCAGTACTTC
v_call: TRBV15; j_call: TRBJ2-5; clone_size: -; d_call: TRBD1; cdr3_aa: CATSLDRGLGETQYF; cdr3_nt: TGTGCCACCAGCTTGGACAGGGGGTTAGGGGAGACCCAGTACTTC
v_call: TRBV7-9; j_call: TRBJ1-1; clone_size: -; d_call: -; cdr3_aa: CASSSGGGGAFF; cdr3_nt: TGTGCCAGCAGCTCCGGGGGAGGGGGAGCTTTCTTT
v_call: TRBV14; j_call: TRBJ2-5; clone_size: -; d_call: -; cdr3_aa: CASSQGGGETQYF; cdr3_nt: TGTGCCAGCAGCCAAGGCGGCGGAGAGACCCAGTACTTC
v_call: TRBV25-1; j_call: TRBJ2-5; clone_size: -; d_call: TRBD1; cdr3_aa: CASHPEDREETQYF; cdr3_nt: TGTGCCAGCCATCCTGAGGACAGGGAAGAGACCCAGTACTTC
v_call: TRBV19; j_call: TRBJ1-1; clone_size: -; d_call: TRBD1; cdr3_aa: CASNSAGGTNTEAFF; cdr3_nt: TGTGCCAGTAATTCTGCAGGGGGAACGAACACTGAAGCTTTCTTT
v_call: TRBV10-3; j_call: TRBJ1-1; clone_size: once; d_call: -; cdr3_aa: CAISESHSTNTEAFF; cdr3_nt: TGTGCCATCAGTGAGTCTCACAGTACGAACACTGAAGCTTTCTTT
v_call: TRBV5-1; j_call: TRBJ1-1; clone_size: -; d_call: -; cdr3_aa: CASSLGGGPEAFF; cdr3_nt: TGCGCCAGCAGCTTGGGGGGGGGCCCTGAAGCTTTCTTT
v_call: TRBV7-8; j_call: TRBJ2-6; clone_size: -; d_call: TRBD1; cdr3_aa: CASSVRDRPIVGANVLTF; cdr3_nt: TGTGCCAGCAGCGTCCGGGACAGACCTATTGTTGGGGCCAACGTCCTGACTTTC
v_call: TRBV19; j_call: TRBJ2-2; clone_size: -; d_call: TRBD1; cdr3_aa: CASSKRAGGYTGELFF; cdr3_nt: TGTGCCTCATCTAAGAGGGCAGGGGGCTACACCGGGGAGCTGTTTTTT
v_call: TRBV5-1; j_call: TRBJ2-3; clone_size: -; d_call: -; cdr3_aa: CASSFGDTQYF; cdr3_nt: TGCGCCAGCAGCTTCGGGGATACGCAGTATTTT
v_call: TRBV19; j_call: TRBJ2-7; clone_size: -; d_call: -; cdr3_aa: CASKQVGSYEQYF; cdr3_nt: TGTGCCAGTAAACAGGTCGGCTCCTACGAGCAGTACTTC
v_call: TRBV7-8; j_call: TRBJ2-3; clone_size: few; d_call: -; cdr3_aa: CASSLGPEADTQYF; cdr3_nt: TGTGCCAGCAGCTTAGGACCAGAGGCAGATACGCAGTATTTT
v_call: TRBV23-1; j_call: TRBJ2-1; clone_size: once; d_call: -; cdr3_aa: CASSQRGIDKSSYNEQFF; cdr3_nt: TGCGCCAGCAGTCAAAGAGGTATCGATAAGAGCTCCTACAATGAGCAGTTCTTC
v_call: TRBV15; j_call: TRBJ2-3; clone_size: once; d_call: TRBD2; cdr3_aa: CATSRGRGGLTDTQYF; cdr3_nt: TGTGCCACCAGCAGAGGGCGGGGGGGCCTTACAGATACGCAGTATTTT
v_call: TRBV7-6; j_call: TRBJ2-5; clone_size: -; d_call: TRBD1; cdr3_aa: CASSFDRGVVQETQYF; cdr3_nt: TGTGCCAGCAGCTTTGACAGGGGGGTAGTCCAGGAGACCCAGTACTTC
v_call: TRBV28; j_call: TRBJ2-3; clone_size: few; d_call: TRBD1; cdr3_aa: CASSLRTGPDTQYF; cdr3_nt: TGTGCCAGCAGCTTGAGGACAGGGCCAGATACGCAGTATTTT
v_call: TRBV4-2; j_call: TRBJ2-5; clone_size: -; d_call: -; cdr3_aa: CASSPVGGRETQYF; cdr3_nt: TGTGCCAGCAGCCCGGTAGGAGGGAGGGAGACCCAGTACTTC
v_call: TRBV9; j_call: TRBJ2-3; clone_size: -; d_call: TRBD2; cdr3_aa: CASSVAWGGPATDTQYF; cdr3_nt: TGTGCCAGCAGCGTAGCTTGGGGGGGACCGGCCACAGATACGCAGTATTTT
v_call: TRBV4-2; j_call: TRBJ1-4; clone_size: -; d_call: -; cdr3_aa: CASSRRASGGGPNEKLFF; cdr3_nt: TGTGCCAGCAGCCGTAGGGCATCCGGGGGGGGGCCTAATGAAAAACTGTTTTTT